Listed below are T cell receptor beta chains from one sample, sequenced in a study of blood T cells in healthy people across ages. MiXCR, applied by TCRdb to the 5' RACE reads, yields one record per CDR3 protein. This sample has almost 800,000 distinct CDR3 sequences, with 58% found just once. Sequenced material: blood. Receptor source: a man aged 25 to 45 in good health. The CDR3 runs from the conserved cysteine through the conserved F or W. The D gene is left open where the match is weak. Size is omitted from some rows. Given values are once, few, many or a class for expanded clones.

TRBJ2-1 | TRBV15 | NA | TRBD2 | TGTGTCACCAGCAGAGACCACGGGAGACTAGCGGGATGGGAGCAGTTCTTC | CVTSRDHGRLAGWEQFF
TRBJ1-6 | TRBV4-3 | NA | NA | TGCGCCGGCAGCCAAGCACAGGGTTATTCACCCCTCCACTTT | CAGSQAQGYSPLHF
TRBJ2-5 | TRBV13 | few | TRBD2 | TGTGCCAGCAGCCTATCTAGCGGGAGGGAACAAGAGACCCAGTACTTC | CASSLSSGREQETQYF
TRBJ2-7 | TRBV6-5 | few | TRBD2 | TGTGCCAGCAGTTACACGGGGGGGTCCTACGAGCAGTACTTC | CASSYTGGSYEQYF
TRBJ2-1 | TRBV21-1 | few | NA | TGTGCCAGCAGCAGTTGCGGGGGTCCCTACAATGAGCAGTTCTTC | CASSSCGGPYNEQFF
TRBJ2-7 | TRBV29-1 | NA | NA | TGCAGCGTTCACCTACGGTTCGAGCAGTACTTC | CSVHLRFEQYF
TRBJ2-3 | TRBV12-3/TRBV12-4 | NA | TRBD1 | TGTGTCAGCAGTTTAGGGGACAGGGGACTCACAGATACGCAGTATTTT | CVSSLGDRGLTDTQYF
TRBJ2-5 | TRBV7-2 | many | NA | TGTGCCAGCAGCTTAGGGTCTGGGAAAGAGACCCAGTACTTC | CASSLGSGKETQYF
TRBJ2-1 | TRBV27 | NA | NA | TGTGCCAGCGTCAACCACAATGAGCAGTTCTTC | CASVNHNEQFF
TRBJ2-2 | TRBV29-1 | NA | NA | TGCAGCGTTTCTTACCCGGGGATAAGGGAGGAGCTGTTTTTT | CSVSYPGIREELFF
TRBJ1-1 | TRBV7-2 | NA | NA | TGTGCCAGCAGCTTAGGGCTGGACCCCCCTGAAGCTTTCTTT | CASSLGLDPPEAFF
TRBJ2-3 | TRBV20-1 | NA | TRBD2 | TGCAGTGCGCGCGACCCAGGCGGGAGTGTGGGGACAGATACGCAGTATTTT | CSARDPGGSVGTDTQYF
TRBJ2-7 | TRBV20-1 | NA | NA | TGCAGTGCTACTGGGTTACTCTCCTACGAGCAGTACTTC | CSATGLLSYEQYF
TRBJ1-6 | TRBV7-9 | NA | NA | TGTGCCAGCAGCTCGGACAGTCGAGGTTCACCCCTCCACTTT | CASSSDSRGSPLHF
TRBJ1-1 | TRBV20-1 | few | NA | TGCAGTGCTAGAGATCTAAGGTCCACACAGGACCCTGAAGCTTTCTTT | CSARDLRSTQDPEAFF
TRBJ2-7 | TRBV11-2 | NA | NA | TGTGCCAGCAGCGATACCCCACAGGGCTACGAGCAGTACTTC | CASSDTPQGYEQYF
TRBJ2-3 | TRBV7-2 | once | NA | TGTGCCAGCAGCTTAGCGGGGGGATATACGCAGTATTTT | CASSLAGGYTQYF
TRBJ1-1 | TRBV6-5 | NA | NA | TGTGCCAGCAGTTACCGGGACATCGATGGGGACACTGAAGCTTTCTTT | CASSYRDIDGDTEAFF
TRBJ1-5 | TRBV28 | few | TRBD1 | TGTGCCAGCAGAGACAGGGGCACGATAGAGCCCCAGCATTTT | CASRDRGTIEPQHF
TRBJ2-5 | TRBV28 | NA | TRBD1 | TGTGCCAGCAGTCCGCCTCCAGGACAGGGTTTGGGGACCCAGTACTTC | CASSPPPGQGLGTQYF
TRBJ1-6 | TRBV20-1 | NA | NA | TGCAGTGCTAGAGATGGACTGGGAGGGGATTCACCCCTCCACTTT | CSARDGLGGDSPLHF
TRBJ2-1 | TRBV27 | NA | NA | TGTGCCAGCCGGAGGCAGAACCAATACAATGAGCAGTTCTTC | CASRRQNQYNEQFF
TRBJ2-1 | TRBV9 | NA | TRBD2 | TGTGCCAGCTCGAAGGAGGGAGGGTCCCGTAGCTACAATGAGCAGTTCTTC | CASSKEGGSRSYNEQFF
TRBJ2-1 | TRBV29-1 | few | TRBD2 | TGCAGCGTCAGCGGGAACCCATACAATGAGCAGTTCTTC | CSVSGNPYNEQFF
TRBJ2-7 | TRBV9 | few | NA | TGTGCCAGCAGCGTAGGAGCGGCCCCCTCCTACGAGCAGTACTTC | CASSVGAAPSYEQYF
TRBJ2-7 | TRBV12-3/TRBV12-4 | NA | NA | TGTGCCAGCAGTTTCGACGGATACTCCTACGAGCAGTACTTC | CASSFDGYSYEQYF
TRBJ1-2 | TRBV7-2 | few | NA | TGTGCCAGCAGCTTAGAATGGCAGCATGGCTACACCTTC | CASSLEWQHGYTF
TRBJ2-1 | TRBV4-1 | NA | TRBD2 | TGCGCCAGCAGCCAGGGAGCTTGCGGGAGCTTGTTCTTC | CASSQGACGSLFF
TRBJ1-4 | TRBV12-3/TRBV12-4 | NA | NA | TGTGCCAGCAGTTTGGACGCGAAACTGTTTTTT | CASSLDAKLFF
TRBJ1-2 | TRBV12-3/TRBV12-4 | NA | NA | TGTGCCAGCAGTTTGACCGCCAAGGCGGGCTACACCTTC | CASSLTAKAGYTF
TRBJ2-5 | TRBV20-1 | NA | NA | TGCAGTGCTAGCGGGGGGCACCAAGAGACCCAGTACTTC | CSASGGHQETQYF
TRBJ2-3 | TRBV7-9 | NA | NA | TGTGCCAGCAGCTTAGGGGGCCCGACAGATACGCAGTATTTT | CASSLGGPTDTQYF
TRBJ2-3 | TRBV7-2 | NA | TRBD2 | TGTGCCAGCAGCGCCTCTAGCGGGCTGAGCACAGATACGCAGTATTTT | CASSASSGLSTDTQYF
TRBJ2-7 | TRBV20-1 | NA | TRBD1 | TGCAGTGCTCTTGCGGGGACAGGGTTTAACGAGCAGTACTTC | CSALAGTGFNEQYF
TRBJ1-1 | TRBV5-1 | once | NA | TGCGCCAGCAGGGACCAGACTGAAGCTTTCTTT | CASRDQTEAFF
TRBJ2-3 | TRBV20-1 | NA | TRBD1 | TGCGGTGCTCCCGGGACAGGCACAGATACGCAGTATTTT | CGAPGTGTDTQYF
TRBJ1-1 | TRBV7-2 | NA | NA | TGTGCCGGGGGGGTAGGTCGTGGCACTGAAGCTTTCTTT | CAGGVGRGTEAFF
TRBJ2-1 | TRBV4-3 | few | NA | TGCGCCAGCAGCCAAGGAGCCGCGGGACGCAATGAGCAGTTCTTC | CASSQGAAGRNEQFF
TRBJ1-2 | TRBV20-1 | NA | NA | TGCAGTGCTAGCGTACGCCCGGGGGTTGGCTACACCTTC | CSASVRPGVGYTF
TRBJ2-1 | TRBV9 | NA | NA | TGTGCCAGCAGCTTTATTCCCGGAGGTGGCGATGAGCAGTTCTTC | CASSFIPGGGDEQFF
TRBJ1-2 | TRBV6-5 | NA | TRBD1 | TGTGCCAGCGGTGACGACAGGGAAGTAGGTGGCTACACCTTC | CASGDDREVGGYTF
TRBJ2-1 | TRBV4-1 | NA | NA | TGCGCCAGCAGCCAAGATCTCGGGTACAATGAGCAGTTCTTC | CASSQDLGYNEQFF
TRBJ2-6 | TRBV15 | NA | NA | TGTGCCACCAGCAGAGACCGGGGGTCTGGGGCCAACGTCCTGACTTTC | CATSRDRGSGANVLTF
TRBJ2-7 | TRBV12-3/TRBV12-4 | few | NA | TGTGCCAGCAGCTTTCCGTGGGCGAGCGTGGAAAACCGGCTCGAGCAGTACTTC | CASSFPWASVENRLEQYF
TRBJ2-5 | TRBV20-1 | NA | NA | TGCAGTGCTAGAGATCCAGCTGGGATCAGGGAGACCCAGTACTTC | CSARDPAGIRETQYF
TRBJ2-1 | TRBV28 | NA | NA | TGTGCCAGCATGACGGTATCCTACAATGAGCAGTTCTTC | CASMTVSYNEQFF
TRBJ2-1 | TRBV15 | NA | TRBD2 | TGTGCCACCGGCAGCGGGAGTTTAACCCATGAGCAGTTCTTC | CATGSGSLTHEQFF
TRBJ2-1 | TRBV20-1 | NA | NA | TGCAGTGCCACGCCCGGGAAAAGGAAGTTCTTC | CSATPGKRKFF
TRBJ2-3 | TRBV12-3/TRBV12-4 | NA | NA | TGTGCCAGTACCGTTAGCGGCCTCGACACAGATACGCAGTATTTT | CASTVSGLDTDTQYF
TRBJ2-7 | TRBV18 | NA | NA | TGTGCCAGCTCACCCCGCGGGATGGATCCCTACGAGCAGTACTTC | CASSPRGMDPYEQYF
TRBJ1-6 | TRBV4-3 | NA | TRBD1 | TGCGCCAGCAGCCAAGAAGGGACAGCTTCACCCCTCCACTTT | CASSQEGTASPLHF
TRBJ2-7 | TRBV7-2 | NA | NA | TGTGCCAGCAGCTTTTCCCACGGGTCCTACGAGCAGTACTTC | CASSFSHGSYEQYF
TRBJ2-7 | TRBV28 | NA | TRBD1 | TGTGCCAGCAGTCGACCCGGGACAGGGAACTACGAGCAGTACTTC | CASSRPGTGNYEQYF
TRBJ2-5 | TRBV6-6 | NA | NA | TGTGCCAGCAGTTACAGGGGGGCAGCTGGGGTAGAGACCCAGTACTTC | CASSYRGAAGVETQYF
TRBJ2-6 | TRBV6-5 | NA | NA | TGTGCCAGCGGTAAAGGGGTCTCTGGGGCCAACGTCCTGACTTTC | CASGKGVSGANVLTF
TRBJ2-7 | TRBV7-9 | NA | NA | TGTGCCAGCAGCTTAGTGGCAGGGCTCCGCTACGAGCAGTACTTC | CASSLVAGLRYEQYF
TRBJ2-3 | TRBV7-9 | NA | NA | TGTGCCAGCAGCCATAGCATAGGGGCGGCAGATACGCAGTATTTT | CASSHSIGAADTQYF
TRBJ2-7 | TRBV7-2 | NA | NA | TGTGCCAGCAGCCAGACTAGTCATTCCTACGAGCAGTACTTC | CASSQTSHSYEQYF
TRBJ2-3 | TRBV11-3 | NA | TRBD1 | TGTGCCAGCAGCTATGACAGGGGGAGCGATACGCAGTATTTT | CASSYDRGSDTQYF
TRBJ2-5 | TRBV28 | NA | NA | TGTGCCAGCAGGGTGAAGGGGGAGACCCAGTACTTC | CASRVKGETQYF